This T cell receptor (beta chain) came from a study of blood T cell repertoires in COVID-19. The data were produced by immunoSEQ multiplex PCR, yet TCRdb's version contains in-frame clones alone and is incomplete. The data contain roughly 180,000 clones, approximately 85% of them seen just once; the ten biggest clones take up about 12%. This clone was found once. V was shortened by 2 bases and J by 3 bases, with 8 bases between the two germline ends. The length of the CDR3 is 14 residues. The germline CDR1 and CDR2 sequences are MNHEY and SVGAGI. The study recruited people aged roughly 18 to 95 years across around 23 US areas.

The sequence derives from a middle-aged man who had recovered from COVID-19. The chain recombines TRBV6-5 with TRBJ2-1; D not certain. The specimen was PBMCs or T cells enriched from blood (not recorded which). This CDR3 is CASSYGKDYNEQFF. The CDR3 DNA reads as TGTGCCAGCAGTTACGGCAAAGACTACAATGAGCAGTTCTTC.